Detailed here is one T cell receptor (beta chain). Germline V gene lookup returns CDR1 LNHDA and CDR2 SQIVND (reference sequence). V lost 5 bases and J 0 bases, leaving 5 bases between the germline ends. This CDR3 comprises 13 residues. This specimen belongs to a study of sequential checkpoint blockade in melanoma. Treatment specified: randomized to nivolumab then ipilimumab (arm A) or the reverse (arm B). None of the patients previously received DNA-damaging chemotherapy. From thawed PBMCs, live CD3+CD8+ cells negative for CD19 and CD56 were sorted. Produced via immunoSEQ multiplex PCR; TCRdb's table is partial and in-frame only. The sample records 7,500 to 8,500 clones, less than 70% being singletons.

The chain couples TRBV19 to TRBJ2-1, with D hard to call. The TCR comes from a human patient with melanoma. Some clones in this sample may be carry-over from other donors' samples. The input for sequencing was CD8+ T cells sorted from blood (inferred from file names), taken from a patient given nivolumab and ipilimumab in sequence. Here the CDR3 reads CASSYSSYNEQFF. The CDR3 DNA is TGTGCCAGTAGTTATAGCTCCTACAATGAGCAGTTCTTC. Full variable domain (outside the CDR3, taken from reference TRBV19 and TRBJ2-1): DGGITQSPKYLFRKEGQNVTLSCEQNLNHDAMYWYRQDPGQGLRLIYYSQIVNDFQKGDIAEGYSVSREKKESFPLTVTSAQKNPTAFYLCASSYSSYNEQFFGPGTRLTVL.